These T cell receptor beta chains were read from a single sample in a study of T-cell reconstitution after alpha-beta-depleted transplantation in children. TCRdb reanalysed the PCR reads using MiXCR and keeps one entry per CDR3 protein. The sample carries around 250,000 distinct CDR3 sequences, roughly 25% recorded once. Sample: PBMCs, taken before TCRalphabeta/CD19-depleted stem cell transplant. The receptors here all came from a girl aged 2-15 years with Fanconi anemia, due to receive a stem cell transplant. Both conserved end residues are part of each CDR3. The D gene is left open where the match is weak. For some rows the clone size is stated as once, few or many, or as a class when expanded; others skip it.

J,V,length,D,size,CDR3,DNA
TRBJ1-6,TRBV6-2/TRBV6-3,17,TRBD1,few,CASSLRGQGSYNSPLHF,TGTGCCAGCAGTCTCAGGGGACAGGGCTCCTATAATTCACCCCTCCACTTT
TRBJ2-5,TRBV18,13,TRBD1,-,CASSTDREETQYF,TGTGCCAGCTCAACCGACAGGGAAGAGACCCAGTACTTC
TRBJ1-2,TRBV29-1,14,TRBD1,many,CSVVRGQGTYGYTF,TGCAGCGTTGTAAGGGGACAGGGGACCTATGGCTACACCTTC
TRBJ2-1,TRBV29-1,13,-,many,CSIRTASYNEQFF,TGCAGCATCCGGACAGCATCCTACAATGAGCAGTTCTTC
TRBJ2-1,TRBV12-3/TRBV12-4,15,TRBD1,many,CASDQTGNGYNEQFF,TGTGCCAGCGATCAGACAGGGAACGGGTACAATGAGCAGTTCTTC
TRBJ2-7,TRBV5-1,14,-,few,CASSDPGSSYEQYF,TGCGCCAGCAGCGACCCCGGAAGCTCCTACGAGCAGTACTTC
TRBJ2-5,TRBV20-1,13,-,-,CSAERWSQETQYF,TGCAGTGCTGAGAGGTGGAGTCAAGAGACCCAGTACTTC
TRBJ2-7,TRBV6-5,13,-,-,CASSSDFSYEQYF,TGTGCCAGCAGTTCAGACTTTTCCTACGAGCAGTACTTC
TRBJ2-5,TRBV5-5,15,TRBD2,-,CASSLSAAGWETQYF,TGTGCCAGCAGCTTGTCGGCAGCGGGGTGGGAGACCCAGTACTTC
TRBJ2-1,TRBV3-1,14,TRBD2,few,CASSRTSGIYEQFF,TGTGCCAGCAGTCGGACTAGCGGGATATATGAGCAGTTCTTC
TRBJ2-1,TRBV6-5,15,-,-,CASSRAGNGYNEQFF,TGTGCCAGCAGTCGGGCTGGAAACGGCTACAATGAGCAGTTCTTC
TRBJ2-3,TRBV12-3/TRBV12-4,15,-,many,CASKNRTGSTDTQYF,TGTGCCAGCAAAAACAGGACGGGTAGCACAGATACGCAGTATTTT
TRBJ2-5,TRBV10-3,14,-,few,CATRETGNQETQYF,TGTGCCACCCGAGAGACAGGCAATCAAGAGACCCAGTACTTC
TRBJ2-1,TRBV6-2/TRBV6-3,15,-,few,CASSPVGAFPNEQFF,TGTGCCAGCAGCCCCGTGGGAGCCTTCCCCAATGAGCAGTTCTTC
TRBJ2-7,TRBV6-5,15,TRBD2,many,CASSFLAGGPGEQYF,TGTGCCAGCAGTTTCCTGGCGGGAGGGCCGGGGGAGCAGTACTTC
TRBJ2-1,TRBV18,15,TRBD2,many,CASSPPSGIYNEQFF,TGTGCCAGCTCACCACCGAGCGGGATTTACAATGAGCAGTTCTTC
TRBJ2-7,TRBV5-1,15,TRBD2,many,CASSPLAGESYEQYF,TGCGCCAGCAGCCCGCTAGCGGGAGAGTCCTACGAGCAGTACTTC
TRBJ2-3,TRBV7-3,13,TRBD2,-,CASSLLAADTQYF,TGTGCCAGCAGCTTACTAGCGGCAGATACGCAGTATTTT
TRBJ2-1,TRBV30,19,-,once,CAWTIPGSGGLPSYNEQFF,TGTGCCTGGACCATACCGGGGTCAGGAGGGCTCCCTTCCTACAATGAGCAGTTCTTC
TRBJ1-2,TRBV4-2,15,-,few,CASSPERTEGYGYTF,TGTGCCAGCAGCCCAGAGCGGACAGAGGGCTATGGCTACACCTTC
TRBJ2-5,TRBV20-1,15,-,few,CSARSGAPTQETQYF,TGCAGTGCTAGGTCCGGCGCCCCGACCCAAGAGACCCAGTACTTC
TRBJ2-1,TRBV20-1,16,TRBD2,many,CSARWPSGGPYNEQFF,TGCAGTGCTAGATGGCCTAGCGGAGGGCCTTACAATGAGCAGTTCTTC
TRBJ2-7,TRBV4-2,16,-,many,CASSQESGGTSYEQYF,TGTGCCAGCAGCCAAGAGAGCGGCGGAACGAGCTACGAGCAGTACTTC